The 8 T cell receptor beta chains below all came from one sample that was sequenced in a study of blood T cell repertoires in COVID-19. Assay: immunoSEQ multiplex PCR; the TCRdb copy retains only in-frame clones and omits some. The sample holds about 160,000 clones, about 84% seen once. Sequences were obtained from PBMCs or T cells enriched from blood (not recorded which). All receptors come from a woman aged 40 to 50 with acute COVID-19.

The chain employs TRBV5-1 and TRBJ2-1; D possibly corresponds to TRBD2 (6 bases). The CDR3 length is 15 residues. In germline, CDR1 is SGHRS, CDR2 YFSETQ. The V end lost 2 bases, the J end lost 0 bases, and 9 bases lay between the germline ends. The CDR3 bases are TGCGCCAGCAGCTTCGGCGGGGCCTCCTACAATGAGCAGTTCTTC. Its translation: CASSFGGASYNEQFF.

This clone was seen once. This chain uses TRBV2 with TRBJ1-2; D uncertain. This CDR3 comprises 13 residues. V lost 7 bases to trimming and J lost 5 bases, with 14 bases between them. Germline lookup yields CDR1 SNHLY and CDR2 FYNNEI. CDR3: CASKGTGVYGYTF. The CDR3 coding sequence is TGTGCCAGCAAGGGAACGGGAGTGTATGGCTACACCTTC.

J is TRBJ2-5 and V is TRBV6-6, with 13 bases that match TRBD2. Per germline, CDR1 MNHNY and CDR2 SVGAGI (reference sequence). Trimming took 5 bases from V and 5 from J; bases not matched to a gene: 11. The CDR3 is made up of 17 amino acids. CDR3 DNA sequence: TGTGCCAGCAGTCCCTACCCCGGACTAGCGGGAGTGGAGACCCAGTACTTC. It encodes CASSPYPGLAGVETQYF.

The V gene is TRBV12-3 or TRBV12-4, the J gene TRBJ2-5; TRBD1 might be the D (6 bases). Deletions cut 6 bases from V and 4 bases from J, with 12 bases between. This CDR3 has 13 residues. The CDR3 reads CASRYQGGETQYF. CDR3 DNA: TGTGCCAGCAGGTATCAAGGGGGAGAGACCCAGTACTTC.

J is TRBJ1-5 and V is TRBV28, with 8 bases that match TRBD1. The ends lost 4 bases at V and 0 bases at J; junction bases unmatched: 17. The CDR3 has 20 residues. CDR1 is MDHEN, CDR2 SYDVKM, per germline. The CDR3 bases are TGTGCCAGCAGTTCAACCGGGGGTCAGGGGGCCTCTTATAGCAATCAGCCCCAGCATTTT. It translates to CASSSTGGQGASYSNQPQHF.

The rearrangement links TRBV14 to TRBJ2-1; TRBD2 matches at 9 bases. In germline, CDR1 is SGHDN, CDR2 FVKESK. V trimming: 2 bases; J trimming: 5 bases; junction bases outside the gene matches: 1. The CDR3 spans 14 residues. CDR3 residues: CASSQRLADNEQFF. CDR3 nucleotides: TGTGCCAGCAGCCAACGACTAGCGGACAATGAGCAGTTCTTC.

The rearrangement joins TRBV5-4 to TRBJ2-5; TRBD1 matches at 8 bases. This CDR3 is built from 16 residues. Germline V gives CDR1 SGHNT, CDR2 YYREEE (reference sequence). The ends lost 2 bases at V and 5 bases at J; junction bases unmatched: 11. CDR3 DNA sequence: TGTGCCAGCAGCTTTTTTCAGGGGGCCCGACCGGAGACCCAGTACTTC. It encodes CASSFFQGARPETQYF.

The V and J genes are TRBV2 and TRBJ1-2; TRBD1 matches at 7 bases. The CDR3 length is 15 residues. V lost 3 bases to trimming and J lost 8 bases; unmatched junction nucleotides: 12. The germline gives CDR1 SNHLY, CDR2 FYNNEI. The CDR3 region has the DNA TGTGCCAGCAGTGAGCCCGTCAGGGGGGCAAAAGGCTACACCTTC. This gives the protein CASSEPVRGAKGYTF.